This T cell receptor (beta chain) was documented in a study of T cell responses to AZD1222 COVID-19 vaccine. CDR3 length equals 13 residues. Germline-derived CDR1 and CDR2 are SGHTA and FQGNSA. V was clipped by 8 bases and J by 0 bases, with 11 bases between them. Study-wide findings and caveats: The donor group comprised mostly white British people and more females; the analysis possibly underestimated clonal diversity.

Sequencing was performed with immunoSEQ multiplex PCR; in TCRdb, only in-frame clones are kept and a portion is missing. The sample consists of about 140,000 clones, 80% to 95% of them appearing once. Note on this clone: Its cognate antigen is unknown.

The sample was peripheral blood, taken 28 days after the second AZD1222 dose. This receptor was identified in an adult who received the AZD1222 COVID-19 vaccine. The rearrangement links TRBV7-2 to TRBJ2-7; D not resolved. CDR3 sequence (DNA): TGTGCCAGCTCCTCATACAGCTCCTACGAGCAGTACTTC. Protein product: CASSSYSSYEQYF.